Presented here are 6 T cell receptor beta chains from one specimen sequenced in a study of shared clonotypes between healthy human individuals. Produced via immunoSEQ multiplex PCR; TCRdb's table is partial and in-frame only. The repertoire has just over 2,000,000 clones, about 95% of them found once; the top ten carry 1.1%. The naive CD8 subset, CD45RO-negative cells positively selected for CCR7, excluded terminally differentiated effector memory CD45RA+ cells. Sequencing was performed on naive CD8+ T cells sorted from blood. All receptors come from a man aged 18 to 30 in good health.

The chain uses TRBV10-1 and TRBJ2-5; possible D gene TRBD1, 6 bases. Trimming shortened V by 4 bases and J by 0 bases, and 6 bases separated the two germline ends. CDR1 is WNHNN, CDR2 SYGVQD, per germline (reference sequence). The CDR3 runs 13 residues. The CDR3 loop is CASSGDNQETQYF. CDR3 nucleotide sequence: TGCGCCAGCAGTGGGGACAACCAAGAGACCCAGTACTTC.

The chain is built from TRBV30 and TRBJ2-7; D uncertain. Germline V gene lookup returns CDR1 GTSNPN and CDR2 SVGIG (reference sequence). Trimming took off 1 base at V and 4 bases at J, with 8 bases between the two ends. This CDR3 is 12 amino acids long. The CDR3 sequence is CAWSEEQYEQYF. Written as DNA, the CDR3 is TGTGCCTGGAGTGAAGAACAGTACGAGCAGTACTTC.

J is TRBJ2-7 and V is TRBV28; D gene ambiguous. The germline V gene encodes CDR1 MDHEN and CDR2 SYDVKM. Trimming pared 1 base from V and 1 base from J, leaving 8 bases between. The CDR3 is made up of 14 amino acids. The DNA for the CDR3 is TGTGCCAGCAGTTTATCGAGCAGGTCCTACGAGCAGTACTTC. It specifies CASSLSSRSYEQYF.

On this clone: The junction shows a germline mismatch at one end, possibly a read error. V usage is TRBV9 and J usage is TRBJ1-3, with a possible D match to TRBD1 (5 bases). The germline gives CDR1 SGDLS, CDR2 YYNGEE. There are 14 residues in the CDR3. The CDR3 DNA follows: TGTGCCAGCAGCGTAGACCCTCGACAGCCCGAGGTGCATTTT. This encodes CASSVDPRQPEVHF.

The chain employs TRBV7-9 and TRBJ2-7; D may be TRBD2 (6 bases). Germline-derived CDR1 and CDR2 are SEHNR and FQNEAQ (reference sequence). This CDR3 contains 15 residues. V was shortened by 0 bases and J by 1 base, with 10 bases between the two germline ends. CDR3: CASSLAGLHSYEQYF. The CDR3 DNA reads as TGTGCCAGCAGCTTAGCGGGACTGCATTCCTACGAGCAGTACTTC.

This chain connects TRBV30 to TRBJ1-1, with D tentatively TRBD1 (5 bases). V was pared by 1 base and J by 1 base, with 10 bases between. Per germline, CDR1 GTSNPN and CDR2 SVGIG (reference sequence). The length of the CDR3 is 14 residues. CDR3: CAWSETVPNTEAFF. In DNA, the CDR3 is TGTGCCTGGAGTGAGACAGTCCCGAACACTGAAGCTTTCTTT.